Following are 13 T cell receptor beta chains from one sample sequenced in a study of T cell repertoires in cytomegalovirus infection. TCRdb itself ran the reads through MiXCR, one entry per CDR3 protein. Of hundreds of thousands of distinct CDR3 sequences listed, around 9.1% are singletons. Sequencing was performed on PBMCs. The receptor set was obtained from a human donor in good health (CMV status not recorded). Some clones in this sample may be carry-over from other donors' samples.

This clonotype appeared a few times. J is TRBJ1-3 and V is TRBV14, with D uncertain. Germline V gives CDR1 SGHDN, CDR2 FVKESK. The CDR3 consists of 12 residues. The ends were cut back, 5 bases at V and 4 bases at J, with 6 bases in the middle. This CDR3 reads CASSDGGNTIYF. The CDR3 DNA follows: TGTGCCAGCAGCGACGGCGGAAACACCATATATTTT.

The table lists this clonotype with many counts. This chain links TRBV7-9 with TRBJ2-5, with TRBD1 matching over 7 bases. There are 13 residues in the CDR3. Germline CDR1 reads SEHNR; CDR2 reads FQNEAQ (reference sequence). J lost 2 bases, V lost 10 bases, and 7 bases had no gene match. The CDR3 nucleotides are TGTGCCACCCACGACAGGGAGCAAGAGACCCAGTACTTC. Its translation: CATHDREQETQYF.

This clonotype was observed at least ten times. The J gene is TRBJ2-5, the V gene TRBV28, with D perhaps matching TRBD1 or TRBD2 (5 bases each). CDR3 length equals 15 residues. Trimming removed 5 bases from V and 3 bases from J, with 16 bases in between. The germline gives CDR1 MDHEN, CDR2 SYDVKM. CDR3 sequence reads: CASSILGTAKETQYF. The CDR3 DNA follows: TGTGCCAGCAGTATACTCGGGACGGCTAAAGAGACCCAGTACTTC.

This chain links TRBV6-4 with TRBJ1-5; D unresolved. The CDR3 extends over 15 amino acids. Trimming removed 5 bases from V and 2 bases from J, with 13 bases in between. Germline V gene sequence: CDR1 MRHNA, CDR2 SNTAGT. The CDR3 nucleotides read TGTGCCAGCAGTCCCCGGGCAGGAGGCAATCAGCCCCAGCATTTT. This translates into CASSPRAGGNQPQHF.

This clonotype occurred once. This chain joins TRBV29-1 and TRBJ2-2; tentatively, D is TRBD2 (5 bases). The V gene's germline CDR1 is SQVTM and CDR2 ANQGSEA. CDR3 length: 13 residues. V was shortened by 5 bases and J by 6 bases, with 13 bases between the two germline ends. The CDR3 DNA reads as TGCAGCGTTCAACTCGGGGTGCCCGGGGAGCTGTTTTTT. It encodes CSVQLGVPGELFF.

In this sample, this clonotype turned up a few times. This sequence joins TRBV18 and TRBJ1-2; D unclear. Germline CDR1 KGHSH, CDR2 LQKENI. This CDR3 contains 12 residues. With 2 bases removed from V and 6 bases from J, the gap between germline ends came to 7 bases. The CDR3 region is CASSPNEDGYTF. The CDR3 DNA sequence: TGTGCCAGCTCACCAAACGAGGATGGCTACACCTTC.

The sample holds many counts of this clonotype. The V call is TRBV29-1, the J call TRBJ2-3; TRBD2 matches at 9 bases. The germline gives CDR1 SQVTM, CDR2 ANQGSEA. This CDR3 is 13 amino acids long. J gave up 1 base and V 5 bases, and 1 base lay outside the gene matches. The DNA of the CDR3 is TGCAGCGTTAGGACTAGCGGCACAGATACGCAGTATTTT. This translates into CSVRTSGTDTQYF.

The chain is built from TRBV28 and TRBJ2-2; D gene unclear. Germline V gene sequence: CDR1 MDHEN, CDR2 SYDVKM. V was clipped by 3 bases and J by 6 bases, with 8 bases between them. The CDR3 consists of 13 residues. CDR3 sequence reads: CASSFSAPGELFF. CDR3 bases: TGTGCCAGCAGTTTTTCCGCCCCCGGGGAGCTGTTTTTT.

This clonotype was found many times. The chain employs TRBV4-3 and TRBJ2-1, with TRBD2 matching over 8 bases. V was pared by 4 bases and J by 4 bases, with 6 bases of the junction left unmatched. The germline gives CDR1 LGHNA, CDR2 YSLEER. The CDR3 covers 15 residues. CDR3 sequence: CASSPGGGRYNEQFF. DNA for the CDR3: TGCGCCAGCAGCCCCGGGGGGGGACGGTACAATGAGCAGTTCTTC.

Ten or more counts support this clonotype. The J gene is TRBJ2-1, the V gene TRBV12-3 or TRBV12-4; 8 nucleotides align to TRBD1. The length of the CDR3 is 15 residues. Trimming at V came to 7 bases and at J to 3 bases, leaving 8 bases not matched to a gene. For the CDR3, the DNA is TGTGCCAGCAACCCTACAGGGGGAATCTACAATGAGCAGTTCTTC. Amino acids: CASNPTGGIYNEQFF.

The chain uses TRBV29-1 and TRBJ1-1; D is uncertain. CDR3 length: 11 residues. V gave up 7 bases and J gave up 1 base, with 7 bases separating them. The germline V gene has CDR1 SQVTM and CDR2 ANQGSEA. The chain's CDR3 is CSDLRNTEAFF. The DNA for the CDR3 is TGCAGCGACCTAAGGAACACTGAAGCTTTCTTT.

There are a few counts of this clonotype. J is TRBJ1-2 and V is TRBV29-1, with D uncertain. Germline V gives CDR1 SQVTM, CDR2 ANQGSEA. Trimming took off 1 base at V and 2 bases at J, with 11 bases between the two ends. The CDR3 has 14 amino acids. CDR3 nucleotides: TGCAGCGTTGAAGGAGGGCAGCCAAACTATGGCTACACCTTC. Translating it yields CSVEGGQPNYGYTF.

This clonotype was recorded many times. This chain uses TRBV28 with TRBJ1-3, with D unresolved. The germline V and J ends were trimmed by 3 bases and 5 bases, with 11 bases remaining between them. CDR3 length: 14 amino acids. CDR1 and CDR2 (germline): MDHEN, SYDVKM. The CDR3 protein is CASSFSQRRNTIYF. DNA for the CDR3: TGTGCCAGCAGTTTTTCCCAGAGACGAAACACCATATATTTT.